One sample yielded the 28 T cell receptor beta chains listed below, sequenced in a study of T cells in Graves' hyperthyroidism and ophthalmopathy. RNA transcripts served as the template for amplifying TCR beta CDR3 regions. Initially, a first-round RT-PCR of the TCR CDR3 employed the HTBI primer set. TCRdb independently ran MiXCR on the multiplex PCR reads; one entry per CDR3 protein. The sample consists of a few hundred thousand distinct CDR3 sequences, about 15% of them appearing once. Material for sequencing was blood. The receptors here all came from a woman aged 25-40 years with Graves' hyperthyroidism.

This clonotype has more than one count but fewer than ten. This rearrangement joins TRBV10-3 to TRBJ2-3; D may be TRBD2 (5 bases). V gave up 1 base and J gave up 2 bases, with 10 bases separating them. Germline lookup yields CDR1 ENHRY and CDR2 SYGVKD. The CDR3 has 15 residues. CDR3 DNA: TGTGCCATCAGTGAGTTCCGGGAAATCACAGATACGCAGTATTTT. This encodes CAISEFREITDTQYF.

This clonotype appeared many times. The rearrangement joins TRBV12-3 or TRBV12-4 to TRBJ2-3; D perhaps matches TRBD1 (6 bases). Trimming took off 5 bases at V and 4 bases at J, with 13 bases between the two ends. The CDR3 contains 14 residues. The CDR3 region has the DNA TGTGCCAGCAGTATAACGGACAGACCAGATACGCAGTATTTT. This sequence encodes CASSITDRPDTQYF.

To note about this clonotype: It may be a read error: a sequence one base away is much more abundant. The chain joins TRBV12-3 or TRBV12-4 to TRBJ1-2; D remains unclear. CDR3 size: 14 residues. CDR3 nucleotides: TGTGTCAGCAGTTTATTAGGCACCCTAAGGCTATGGACCTTC. It is translated as CVSSLLGTLRLWTF.

The chain is built from TRBV5-1 and TRBJ2-1; 11 bases agree with TRBD2. This CDR3 is 19 amino acids long. Germline lookup yields CDR1 SGHRS and CDR2 YFSETQ. V shed 2 bases, J shed 4 bases, and the junction held 14 bases outside the gene matches. The CDR3 is CASSLGLAGPTLYYNEQFF. In DNA form, the CDR3 reads TGCGCCAGCAGCTTAGGACTAGCGGGCCCAACCCTTTATTACAATGAGCAGTTCTTC.

There are many counts of this clonotype. This chain links TRBV5-1 with TRBJ2-5; D remains ambiguous. Germline lookup yields CDR1 SGHRS and CDR2 YFSETQ. The germline V and J ends were trimmed by 0 bases and 1 base, with 7 bases remaining between them. The CDR3 runs to 14 residues. As DNA, the CDR3 is TGCGCCAGCAGCTTGGATACCTCCCAAGAGACCCAGTACTTC. This gives the protein CASSLDTSQETQYF.

The chain has TRBV12-3 or TRBV12-4 and TRBJ2-1; D perhaps matches TRBD2 (6 bases). V dropped 0 bases and J dropped 8 bases, with 8 bases sitting between them. The length of the CDR3 is 13 residues. The CDR3 sequence is CASSLASGDEQFF. The CDR3 DNA sequence: TGTGCCAGCAGTTTAGCGTCGGGAGATGAGCAGTTCTTC.

This clonotype appeared a few times. J is TRBJ1-1 and V is TRBV7-8; the D is unclear. This CDR3 has 13 residues. V shed 7 bases and J shed 1 base, with 10 bases lying between them. The germline V gene encodes CDR1 SGHVS and CDR2 FQNEAQ. The CDR3 region is CASTKNENTEAFF. In DNA, the CDR3 is TGTGCCAGCACCAAGAATGAGAACACTGAAGCTTTCTTT.

In its sample, this clonotype was seen a few times. The rearrangement joins TRBV2 to TRBJ1-6; the match to TRBD1 covers 7 bases. Trimming took 2 bases from V and 8 from J; bases not matched to a gene: 9. The CDR3 runs to 16 residues. Germline V CDR1 and CDR2: SNHLY, FYNNEI. CDR3 loop: CASSERAGGADSPLHF. The DNA for the CDR3 is TGTGCCAGCAGTGAAAGGGCAGGGGGTGCGGATTCACCCCTCCACTTT.

In its sample, this clonotype was seen a few times. V and J are TRBV4-1 and TRBJ2-3; D remains unclear. The CDR3 length is 17 residues. Deletions cut 0 bases from V and 2 bases from J, with 15 bases between. The germline CDR1 and CDR2 sequences are MGHRA and YSYEKL. The CDR3 DNA reads TGCGCCAGCAGCCAAGAGGGCCAGTCTTACCTCACAGATACGCAGTATTTT. Its protein product is CASSQEGQSYLTDTQYF.

A remark on this clonotype: A much larger clone is a single base away; this may be a read error. CDR3 DNA: TGTGCCGGCAGCTTATTTACAGGAGCTAACTATGGCTACACCTTC. This sequence encodes CAGSLFTGANYGYTF. This chain links TRBV7-2 with TRBJ1-2; a weak D match, TRBD1 (5 bases). The length of the CDR3 is 15 residues. CDR1 and CDR2 from the germline V gene are SGHTA and FQGNSA.

Details on this clonotype: At one end, the junction sequence differs from germline, possibly due to a read error. The chain couples TRBV7-7 to TRBJ2-7; the D is unclear. This CDR3 spans 14 amino acids. CDR1 is SSHAT, CDR2 FNYEAQ, per germline (reference sequence). The CDR3 loop is CASSLDRLSLEQYF. The CDR3 region has the DNA TGTGCTAGCAGCTTAGATCGTCTATCTCTCGAGCAGTACTTC.

This clonotype was seen at least ten times. The CDR3 nucleotides read TGCAGGGGGGTCGGGGGATCCGAGCAGTACTTC. It translates to CRGVGGSEQYF. The rearrangement links TRBV20-1 to TRBJ2-7; the D gene is possibly TRBD2 (6 bases). This CDR3 has 11 residues. Germline values: CDR1 DFQATT, CDR2 SNEGSKA (reference sequence).

This clonotype was counted at least ten times. The chain couples TRBV6-2 or TRBV6-3 to TRBJ2-7; TRBD2 matches at 11 bases. This CDR3 region has 17 residues. Per germline, CDR1 MNHEY and CDR2 SVGEGT. The V gene end was trimmed by 0 bases and the J gene end by 4 bases; junction bases not matched to a gene: 8. The CDR3 reads CASSYSETSGRRYEQYF. The CDR3 DNA reads TGTGCCAGCAGTTACTCGGAAACTAGCGGGAGAAGGTACGAGCAGTACTTC.

This clonotype was recorded a few times. The genes are TRBV7-9 and TRBJ2-1; a possible D gene is TRBD2 (6 bases). This CDR3 contains 19 residues. CDR1 and CDR2 from the germline V gene are SEHNR and FQNEAQ (reference sequence). Trimming pared 2 bases from V and 4 bases from J, leaving 24 bases between. The CDR3 DNA is TGTGCCAGCAGCTTAAGTTGGCGGGAAAGCGGCAGGTCGTACAATGAGCAGTTCTTC. Residues: CASSLSWRESGRSYNEQFF.

In this sample, this clonotype turned up a few times. This chain links TRBV7-9 with TRBJ2-1; maybe TRBD2 (6 bases). The CDR3 spans 16 residues. Trimming cost V 5 bases and J 0 bases, with 14 bases left between them. Germline V gives CDR1 SEHNR, CDR2 FQNEAQ (reference sequence). CDR3: CASSTTGLGSYNEQFF. The CDR3 DNA sequence: TGTGCCAGCAGCACAACGGGACTTGGCTCCTACAATGAGCAGTTCTTC.

The chain carries TRBV5-1 and TRBJ1-2; D remains ambiguous. This CDR3 contains 15 residues. The V gene lost 2 bases and the J gene lost 4 bases, with 15 bases spanning the gap. Germline-derived CDR1 and CDR2 are SGHRS and YFSETQ. CDR3: CASSLRTESGYGYTF. DNA of the CDR3: TGCGCCAGCAGCTTACGGACGGAATCAGGCTATGGCTACACCTTC.

This clonotype has just one count. V and J are TRBV18 and TRBJ2-1, with 14 nucleotides matching TRBD2. The CDR3 has 18 amino acids. Per the germline V gene, CDR1 is KGHSH and CDR2 is LQKENI. Trimming removed 5 bases from V and 5 bases from J; junction bases left unmatched: 11. Here the CDR3 reads CASSKISGLAGDNNEQFF. The CDR3 region has the DNA TGTGCCAGCTCAAAAATCTCGGGACTAGCGGGAGACAACAATGAGCAGTTCTTC.

The chain joins TRBV20-1 to TRBJ2-3; 11 nucleotides agree with TRBD2. The CDR3 has 16 amino acids. The ends lost 5 bases at V and 0 bases at J; junction bases unmatched: 7. Germline CDR1 DFQATT, CDR2 SNEGSKA (reference sequence). The CDR3 reads CSALRGLAESTDTQYF. Written as DNA, the CDR3 is TGCAGTGCTCTAAGGGGACTAGCGGAGAGCACAGATACGCAGTATTTT.

This clonotype was seen many times. J is TRBJ2-7 and V is TRBV18; 12 positions match TRBD2. The germline gives CDR1 KGHSH, CDR2 LQKENI. The V gene end was trimmed by 3 bases and the J gene end by 6 bases; junction bases not matched to a gene: 18. The CDR3 covers 19 residues. The CDR3 reads CASSPTTSGRQFGLREQYF. The DNA of the CDR3 is TGTGCCAGCTCACCGACGACTAGCGGGAGACAGTTTGGGCTTCGCGAGCAGTACTTC.

This clonotype has just a few counts. The V and J genes are TRBV5-1 and TRBJ2-6; 8 positions agree with TRBD2. Germline values: CDR1 SGHRS, CDR2 YFSETQ. The trim removed 4 bases at V and 0 bases at J, leaving 3 bases unmatched. This CDR3 region has 16 residues. CDR3 amino acids: CASSPGGGSGANVLTF. CDR3 DNA: TGCGCCAGCAGCCCCGGGGGGGGCTCTGGGGCCAACGTCCTGACTTTC.

This clonotype was recorded many times. The chain has TRBV20-1 and TRBJ2-1; TRBD2 matches 14 bases. The V gene's germline CDR1 is DFQATT and CDR2 SNEGSKA (reference sequence). The CDR3 is made up of 15 amino acids. The ends lost 5 bases at V and 8 bases at J; junction bases unmatched: 8. DNA of the CDR3: TGCAGTGCTGCTGGGACTAGCGGGAGTGTATATGAGCAGTTCTTC. Amino acids: CSAAGTSGSVYEQFF.

The rearrangement joins TRBV6-2 or TRBV6-3 to TRBJ2-7; 7 nucleotides match TRBD2. The germline gives CDR1 MNHEY, CDR2 SVGEGT. The trim removed 6 bases at V and 4 bases at J, leaving 12 bases unmatched. The CDR3 loop spans 15 amino acids. Here the CDR3 reads CASRKRGVLQYEQYF. In DNA, the CDR3 is TGTGCCAGCAGGAAACGGGGGGTGCTACAATACGAGCAGTACTTC.

The V gene is TRBV6-1, the J gene TRBJ1-6; D ambiguous. The CDR3 is 13 residues long. With 3 bases removed from V and 7 bases from J, the gap between germline ends came to 7 bases. Germline lookup yields CDR1 MNHNS and CDR2 SASEGT. CDR3 nucleotides: TGTGCCAGCAGTGACAGAAGAAATTCACCCCTCCACTTT. It specifies CASSDRRNSPLHF.

This sequence joins TRBV5-8 and TRBJ1-5, with 7 bases that match TRBD1. The V and J ends lost 1 base and 0 bases, in that order; junction bases with no gene match: 7. Germline lookup yields CDR1 SGHTS and CDR2 YDEGEE. This CDR3 has 17 residues. CDR3: CASSLWDRASSNQPQHF. CDR3 bases: TGTGCCAGCAGCTTGTGGGACAGAGCTTCTAGCAATCAGCCCCAGCATTTT. The complete variable domain, with remaining parts taken from reference TRBV5-8 and TRBJ1-5, reads EAGVTQSPTHLIKTRGQQATLRCSPISGHTSVYWYQQALGLGLQFLLWYDEGEERNRGNFPPRFSGRQFPNYSSELNVNALELEDSALYLCASSLWDRASSNQPQHFGDGTRLSIL.

The V and J genes are TRBV5-1 and TRBJ1-2; no reliable D call. The germline V gene has CDR1 SGHRS and CDR2 YFSETQ. V shed 3 bases and J shed 2 bases, with 11 bases lying between them. This CDR3 has 14 residues. CDR3 residues: CASSSGLRNYGYTF. The CDR3 nucleotides are TGCGCCAGCAGCTCAGGCCTCAGAAACTATGGCTACACCTTC.

This clonotype was counted a few times. The rearrangement uses TRBV7-9 and TRBJ2-3; a weak D match, TRBD1 (6 bases). The CDR3 is 15 residues long. The germline V and J ends were trimmed by 8 bases and 0 bases, with 15 bases remaining between them. The germline V gene encodes CDR1 SEHNR and CDR2 FQNEAQ (reference sequence). The CDR3 DNA reads TGTGCCAGCCAGAAGGCAGGACAGAGCACAGATACGCAGTATTTT. Its protein product is CASQKAGQSTDTQYF.

This chain joins TRBV15 and TRBJ1-2; D remains unclear. V lost 5 bases and J lost 7, with 17 bases in between. The CDR3 contains 14 residues. The germline gives CDR1 LNHNV, CDR2 YYDKDF (reference sequence). The CDR3 sequence is CATSGEPGKSGYTF. CDR3 coding DNA: TGTGCCACCAGCGGGGAACCTGGGAAGTCTGGCTACACCTTC.

V and J are TRBV12-3 or TRBV12-4 and TRBJ2-7, with 7 nucleotides matching TRBD2. With V trimmed by 8 bases and J by 4 bases, 8 bases remained unmatched. The CDR3 is made up of 13 amino acids. The CDR3 sequence: CASCIAGLYEQYF. CDR3 sequence (DNA): TGTGCCAGCTGTATAGCGGGTCTTTACGAGCAGTACTTC.